Each of the 29 T cell receptor beta chains below was sequenced from the same sample in a study of long-term antiretroviral therapy in people with HIV. The authors ran the immunoSEQ assay, v3.0, at survey level. Repertoires were generated with immunoSEQ multiplex PCR, while TCRdb's copy carries only in-frame clones and drops some. The sample gives around 30,000 clones, roughly 96% of which show up once; around 7.4% is in the top ten. Sequenced material: unsorted PBMCs, taken 5.3 years after starting antiretroviral therapy. These receptors were obtained from a man aged 30-40 years with HIV.

The genes are TRBV7-3 and TRBJ2-3; unclear D gene. With 1 base removed from V and 5 bases from J, the gap between germline ends came to 4 bases. This CDR3 comprises 12 residues. Germline assignment: CDR1 SGHTA and CDR2 FQGTGA. CDR3 sequence reads: CASSLIGDTQYF. CDR3 bases: TGTGCCAGCAGCTTAATTGGAGATACGCAGTATTTT.

The table lists this clone with a count of one. This chain connects TRBV7-9 to TRBJ2-4; unclear D gene. From germline, CDR1 is SEHNR and CDR2 FQNEAQ (reference sequence). The CDR3 runs to 12 residues. The V gene lost 6 bases and the J gene lost 0 bases, with 3 bases spanning the gap. The CDR3 DNA reads as TGTGCCAGCAGTCTAGCCAAAAACATTCAGTACTTC. Protein product: CASSLAKNIQYF.

This clone was seen a single time. The chain joins TRBV4-1 to TRBJ1-1, with D perhaps matching TRBD1 (5 bases). V lost 0 bases to trimming and J lost 1 base, with 12 bases between them. The CDR3 loop spans 16 amino acids. The V gene's germline CDR1 is MGHRA and CDR2 YSYEKL. CDR3 nucleotide sequence: TGCGCCAGCAGCCAAGATGGGGGGGGAGCGAACACTGAAGCTTTCTTT. Translated: CASSQDGGGANTEAFF.

The V and J genes are TRBV5-6 and TRBJ2-5; 10 nucleotides agree with TRBD1. Germline CDR1 SGHDT, CDR2 YYEEEE. This CDR3 has 16 residues. V was clipped by 1 base and J by 0 bases; unmatched bases: 3. In DNA, the CDR3 is TGTGCCAGCAGCTTGACGGGACAGGGGTACCAAGAGACCCAGTACTTC. Translation: CASSLTGQGYQETQYF.

CDR3 DNA: TGTGCCAGCAGCCCCGGGACTAGCTATGTTAATGAGCAGTTCTTC. Amino acid sequence: CASSPGTSYVNEQFF. The chain employs TRBV7-9 and TRBJ2-1; 9 positions agree with TRBD2. Trimming took 5 bases from V and 7 from J; bases not matched to a gene: 9. Germline V lookup: CDR1 SEHNR, CDR2 FQNEAQ (reference sequence). This CDR3 is built from 15 residues.

The CDR3 region is CASSSRDRLYNEQFF. For the CDR3, the DNA is TGTGCCAGCAGCTCCCGGGACAGGCTATACAATGAGCAGTTCTTC. The chain links TRBV7-6 to TRBJ2-1, with TRBD1 matching over 8 bases. Germline values: CDR1 SGHVS, CDR2 FNYEAQ. Unmatched junction bases numbered 6, after V lost 4 bases and J lost 4 bases. The CDR3 totals 15 residues.

The chain joins TRBV6-5 to TRBJ1-3; tentative D call: TRBD1 (6 bases). Trimming pared 6 bases from V and 1 base from J, leaving 13 bases between. The CDR3 sequence is 15 residues long. CDR1 and CDR2 (germline): MNHEY, SVGAGI. The CDR3 sequence is CASSLQGHSGNTIYF. CDR3 nucleotides: TGTGCCAGCAGCCTACAGGGTCATTCTGGAAACACCATATATTTT.

The chain couples TRBV15 to TRBJ1-1, with a possible D match to TRBD1 (5 bases). V was pared by 0 bases and J by 11 bases, with 16 bases between. From germline, CDR1 is LNHNV and CDR2 YYDKDF (reference sequence). The CDR3 consists of 14 residues. The CDR3 bases are TGTGCCACCAGCAGAGATCGGGGGGTTATGGTGGCTTTCTTT. This translates into CATSRDRGVMVAFF.

The chain carries TRBV13 and TRBJ1-5; D is perhaps TRBD1 (6 bases). Germline values: CDR1 PRHDT, CDR2 FYEKMQ (reference sequence). The CDR3 loop spans 14 amino acids. Trimming stripped 4 bases from V and 6 bases from J, with 13 bases between. The CDR3 coding sequence is TGTGCCAGCAGCTCTAGGGGGGTCGGTCAGCCCCAGCATTTT. This codes for CASSSRGVGQPQHF.

This clone was found once. The chain uses TRBV14 and TRBJ2-5; D perhaps matches TRBD1 (5 bases). CDR1 SGHDN and CDR2 FVKESK come from the germline V gene. The CDR3 runs to 18 residues. V lost 5 bases, J lost 5 bases, and 27 bases lay in between. CDR3 sequence reads: CASSKTAGWGQGNETQYF. CDR3 nucleotides: TGTGCCAGCAGCAAAACCGCCGGCTGGGGTCAGGGCAACGAGACCCAGTACTTC.

This clone has a single count. The V and J genes are TRBV5-1 and TRBJ1-3; D may be TRBD1 (5 bases). Germline loops: CDR1 SGHRS, CDR2 YFSETQ. Between the trimmed V and J ends, which lost 5 bases and 2 bases, there was a span of 14 bases. The CDR3 has 15 residues. The CDR3 DNA sequence: TGCGCCAGCAGGCCGGACACAGGCGCTGGAAACACCATATATTTT. Translation: CASRPDTGAGNTIYF.

The gene calls are TRBV19 and TRBJ1-2; D is unclear. Trimming cost V 5 bases and J 4 bases, with 11 bases left between them. Germline-derived CDR1 and CDR2 are LNHDA and SQIVND (reference sequence). CDR3 length: 13 amino acids. The CDR3 region has the DNA TGTGCCAGTAGTCCCCGGGTAGCCTATGGCTACACCTTC. Protein product: CASSPRVAYGYTF.

The genes are TRBV9 and TRBJ2-1; the D gene is possibly TRBD1 (6 bases). The V gene's germline CDR1 is SGDLS and CDR2 YYNGEE. Trimming left V 4 bases short and J 7 bases short, with 9 bases between. This CDR3 is built from 12 residues. Here the CDR3 DNA reads TGTGCCAGCAGCACTCAGGGGAATGAGCAGTTCTTC. Its translation: CASSTQGNEQFF.

This clone has only one observation. The rearrangement joins TRBV27 to TRBJ2-7; D unresolved. Trimming left V 6 bases short and J 2 bases short, with 14 bases between. This CDR3 contains 14 residues. The germline V gene has CDR1 MNHEY and CDR2 SMNVEV (reference sequence). The CDR3 bases are TGTGCCAGCAGCCAGTCAGGCCAGACCTACGAGCAGTACTTC. Protein product: CASSQSGQTYEQYF.

This chain joins TRBV4-1 and TRBJ1-1; 8 nucleotides match TRBD1. This CDR3 has 18 residues. V was pared by 0 bases and J by 0 bases, with 9 bases of the junction left unmatched. Germline V gene data show CDR1 as MGHRA and CDR2 as YSYEKL. Written as DNA, the CDR3 is TGCGCCAGCAGCCAAGACGCCGGGACAGGCGAACTGAACACTGAAGCTTTCTTT. This sequence encodes CASSQDAGTGELNTEAFF.

The sample holds one count of this clone. The rearrangement uses TRBV25-1 and TRBJ2-1; D possibly corresponds to TRBD1 (6 bases). CDR3 size: 14 residues. Germline CDR1 MGHDK, CDR2 SYGVNS. V lost 0 bases to trimming and J lost 8 bases, with 11 bases between them. The CDR3 sequence: CASSEYHRAHEQFF. The CDR3 DNA sequence: TGTGCCAGCAGTGAATATCACAGGGCTCATGAGCAGTTCTTC.

The CDR3 here is CASRGTGGTYEQYF. CDR3 DNA: TGTGCCAGCAGGGGGACAGGGGGAACCTACGAGCAGTACTTC. This chain links TRBV11-3 with TRBJ2-7, with 11 bases aligning to TRBD1. Looked up from germline, CDR1 is SGHNT and CDR2 is YENEEA. Trimming took 6 bases from V and 2 from J; bases not matched to a gene: 3. The CDR3 is 14 amino acids.

This clone was seen a handful of times. The chain couples TRBV6-1 to TRBJ2-7; D is possibly TRBD1 (6 bases). The CDR3 sequence is 15 residues long. V shed 7 bases and J shed 1 base, with 17 bases lying between them. The germline CDR1 and CDR2 sequences are MNHNS and SASEGT. CDR3 loop: CASKTEQGGSYEQYF. DNA for the CDR3: TGTGCCAGCAAAACGGAACAGGGTGGATCCTACGAGCAGTACTTC.

The rearrangement joins TRBV6-1 to TRBJ1-1; no firm D call. The CDR3 is 15 amino acids. Trimming left V 3 bases short and J 0 bases short, with 11 bases between. Germline V lookup: CDR1 MNHNS, CDR2 SASEGT. The CDR3 spells CASSEGSRMNTEAFF. CDR3 in DNA: TGTGCCAGCAGTGAGGGGAGTCGGATGAACACTGAAGCTTTCTTT.

The chain couples TRBV6-1 to TRBJ2-3; D is undetermined. Trimming stripped 6 bases from V and 4 bases from J, with 14 bases between. This CDR3 spans 14 amino acids. The germline V gene encodes CDR1 MNHNS and CDR2 SASEGT. The CDR3 loop is CASRAIPGADTQYF. The CDR3 DNA reads TGTGCCAGCAGGGCCATTCCCGGCGCAGATACGCAGTATTTT.

The chain uses TRBV6-1 and TRBJ2-4; 9 bases are a match to TRBD1. Germline CDR1 MNHNS, CDR2 SASEGT. Trimming took 9 bases from V and 6 from J; bases not matched to a gene: 9. There are 14 residues in the CDR3. CDR3 coding DNA: TGTGCCAGTTGTCGGACAGGGGCAAGAAACATTCAGTACTTC. Translating gives CASCRTGARNIQYF.

The rearrangement links TRBV2 to TRBJ2-3; TRBD2 aligns across 8 bases. The V gene's germline CDR1 is SNHLY and CDR2 FYNNEI. V lost 6 bases, J lost 10 bases, and 15 bases stayed unmatched. The CDR3 loop spans 15 amino acids. The CDR3: CASRREASLWVAQYF. CDR3 nucleotides: TGTGCCAGCAGGCGGGAGGCCTCGTTATGGGTGGCGCAGTATTTT.

The V gene is TRBV7-2, the J gene TRBJ1-2; maybe TRBD1 (6 bases). The length of the CDR3 is 13 residues. Between the trimmed V and J ends, which lost 5 bases and 1 base, there was a span of 8 bases. Germline V gene sequence: CDR1 SGHTA, CDR2 FQGNSA. The CDR3 DNA reads TGTGCCAGCAGCCTGGACAGTAACTATGGCTACACCTTC. Its protein product is CASSLDSNYGYTF.

The J gene is TRBJ2-7, the V gene TRBV27; 8 bases are a match to TRBD1. This CDR3 comprises 15 residues. Trimming took 3 bases from V and 6 from J; bases not matched to a gene: 10. Germline values: CDR1 MNHEY, CDR2 SMNVEV (reference sequence). This CDR3 reads CASSFVPGGGGEQYF. The CDR3 DNA follows: TGTGCCAGCAGTTTCGTCCCAGGGGGCGGAGGCGAGCAGTACTTC.

This chain links TRBV2 with TRBJ1-5; 8 nucleotides agree with TRBD1. CDR1 SNHLY and CDR2 FYNNEI come from the germline V gene. V was clipped by 6 bases and J by 2 bases; unmatched bases: 6. This CDR3 has 15 residues. DNA for the CDR3: TGTGCCAGCAGGCCAGGGGGCGCGGGCAATCAGCCCCAGCATTTT. Protein sequence: CASRPGGAGNQPQHF. The full variable domain, its missing parts supplied by reference TRBV2 and TRBJ1-5, is EPEVTQTPSHQVTQMGQEVILRCVPISNHLYFYWYRQILGQKVEFLVSFYNNEISEKSEIFDDQFSVERPDGSNFTLKIRSTKLEDSAMYFCASRPGGAGNQPQHFGDGTRLSIL.

This chain connects TRBV9 to TRBJ2-2; tentative D call: TRBD1 (5 bases). This CDR3 spans 16 amino acids. Per germline, CDR1 SGDLS and CDR2 YYNGEE. V was cut by 0 bases and J by 1 base, with 10 bases left in between. The CDR3 DNA reads TGTGCCAGCAGCGTAGGTCCCAGGGTGAACACCGGGGAGCTGTTTTTT. It specifies CASSVGPRVNTGELFF.

The chain is built from TRBV30 and TRBJ1-2; D is ambiguous. The CDR3 covers 13 residues. V was pared by 3 bases and J by 8 bases, with 16 bases between. Germline loops: CDR1 GTSNPN, CDR2 SVGIG (reference sequence). The CDR3 sequence: CAWRKRRVGGYTF. Here the CDR3 DNA reads TGTGCCTGGAGAAAACGGAGAGTGGGAGGCTACACCTTC.

As to this clone: An end of the junction differs from the germline gene, which may be a read error. This chain links TRBV5-1 with TRBJ2-2; D might be TRBD2 (5 bases). CDR3 length equals 15 residues. CDR1 is SGHRS, CDR2 YFSETQ, per germline. The CDR3 spells CASSWVLGGTGELIF. The CDR3 DNA sequence: TGCGCCAGCAGTTGGGTTCTCGGAGGCACCGGGGAGCTGATTTTT.

The rearrangement joins TRBV5-5 to TRBJ1-5; D call uncertain. Germline values: CDR1 SGHKS, CDR2 YYEKEE (reference sequence). The CDR3 covers 13 residues. V was trimmed by 5 bases and J by 0 bases, leaving 6 bases between them. Here the CDR3 reads CASRVDSNQPQHF. The CDR3 nucleotides read TGTGCCAGCAGGGTCGATAGCAATCAGCCCCAGCATTTT.